This TCR beta chain emerged from a study of OX40 agonist ivuxolimab in advanced cancers. This table comes from immunoSEQ multiplex PCR, and its TCRdb copy is limited to in-frame clones, with some not included. The data hold 65,000 to 80,000 clones, with roughly four fifths observed a single time. CDR1 and CDR2 (germline): KGHSH, LQKENI. This CDR3 is built from 16 residues. The ends were cut back, 3 bases at V and 0 bases at J, with 12 bases in the middle. This clonotype was sampled from an adult with an advanced solid tumor such as melanoma, head and neck, liver or kidney cancer. Sequences were derived from CD4+ or CD8+ T cells sorted from blood, sampled in a trial of the OX40 agonist ivuxolimab. The chain joins TRBV18 to TRBJ1-3; D may be TRBD1 (6 bases). The CDR3 protein is CASSPRTAGSGNTIYF. CDR3 coding DNA: TGTGCCAGCTCACCTAGGACAGCGGGCTCTGGAAACACCATATATTTT.